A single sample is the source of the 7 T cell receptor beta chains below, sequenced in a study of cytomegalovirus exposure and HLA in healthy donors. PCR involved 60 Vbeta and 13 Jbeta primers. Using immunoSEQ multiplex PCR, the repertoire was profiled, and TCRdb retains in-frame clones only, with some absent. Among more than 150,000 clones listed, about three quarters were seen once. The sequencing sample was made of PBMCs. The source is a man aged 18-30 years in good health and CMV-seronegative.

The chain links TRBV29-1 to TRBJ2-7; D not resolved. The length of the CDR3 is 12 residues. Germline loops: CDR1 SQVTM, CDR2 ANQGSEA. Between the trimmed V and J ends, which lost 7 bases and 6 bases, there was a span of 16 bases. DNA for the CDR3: TGCAGCGCCCTGACTCGTCCTGGCGAGCAGTACTTC. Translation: CSALTRPGEQYF.

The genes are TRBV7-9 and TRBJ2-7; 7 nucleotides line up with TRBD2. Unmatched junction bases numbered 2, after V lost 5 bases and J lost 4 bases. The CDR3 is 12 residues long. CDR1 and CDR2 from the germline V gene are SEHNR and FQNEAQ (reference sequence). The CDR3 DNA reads TGTGCCAGCAGCGGCGGGGGTTACGAGCAGTACTTC. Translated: CASSGGGYEQYF.

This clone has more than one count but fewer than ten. CDR3 in amino acids: CASSWTRDSTEAFF. CDR3 DNA sequence: TGTGCCAGCAGCTGGACCCGGGACAGCACTGAAGCTTTCTTT. The rearrangement links TRBV5-8 to TRBJ1-1; 7 bases fit TRBD1. The V and J ends lost 3 bases and 4 bases, in that order; junction bases with no gene match: 6. This CDR3 has 14 residues. Per the germline V gene, CDR1 is SGHTS and CDR2 is YDEGEE. The whole variable domain, remainder taken from reference TRBV5-8 and TRBJ1-1, is EAGVTQSPTHLIKTRGQQATLRCSPISGHTSVYWYQQALGLGLQFLLWYDEGEERNRGNFPPRFSGRQFPNYSSELNVNALELEDSALYLCASSWTRDSTEAFFGQGTRLTVV.

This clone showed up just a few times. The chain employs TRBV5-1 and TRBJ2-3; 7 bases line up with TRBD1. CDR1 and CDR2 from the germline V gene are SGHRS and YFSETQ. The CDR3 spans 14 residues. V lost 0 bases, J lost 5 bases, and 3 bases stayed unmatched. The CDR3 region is CASSLEGAEDTQYF. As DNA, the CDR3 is TGCGCCAGCAGCTTGGAGGGGGCGGAAGATACGCAGTATTTT.

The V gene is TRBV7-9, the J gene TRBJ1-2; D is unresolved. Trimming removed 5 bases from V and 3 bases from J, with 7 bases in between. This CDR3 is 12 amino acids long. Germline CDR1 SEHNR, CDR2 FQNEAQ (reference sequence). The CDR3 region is CASSPRDYGYTF. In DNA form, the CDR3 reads TGTGCCAGCAGCCCCCGGGACTATGGCTACACCTTC.

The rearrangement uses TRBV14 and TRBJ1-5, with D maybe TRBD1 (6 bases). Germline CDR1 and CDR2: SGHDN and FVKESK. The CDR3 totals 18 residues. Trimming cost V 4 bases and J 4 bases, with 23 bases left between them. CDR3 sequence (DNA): TGTGCCAGCAGCCTGGTCCCTGGGGGGGGCACCAAGAATCAGCCCCAGCATTTT. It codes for CASSLVPGGGTKNQPQHF.

The CDR3, as DNA: TGTGCCACCAGCAGAGATTTTCGGCTAGCGGGGGGTCCCTACAATGAGCAGTTCTTC. As protein: CATSRDFRLAGGPYNEQFF. The V call is TRBV15, the J call TRBJ2-1; 11 bases fit TRBD2. The junction had 9 bases not matched to a gene; V was cut back by 0 bases and J by 2 bases. This CDR3 region has 19 residues. Germline CDR1 reads LNHNV; CDR2 reads YYDKDF (reference sequence).